This TCR beta chain was captured by sequencing in a study of blood T cell repertoires in COVID-19. Study overall: Acute and convalescent COVID-19 samples came from the United States, Italy and Spain.

The repertoire was sequenced with immunoSEQ multiplex PCR; TCRdb's copy has only in-frame clones and lacks some. The data contain 50,000 to 60,000 clones, 83% of them singletons. The CDR3 runs 13 residues. Trimming pared 2 bases from V and 8 bases from J, leaving 12 bases between. Germline lookup yields CDR1 SGHVS and CDR2 FQNEAQ. The sequenced material came from peripheral blood. This sequence was found in a middle-aged man with acute or convalescent COVID-19. The chain carries TRBV7-8 and TRBJ1-2, with D perhaps TRBD1 (5 bases). The CDR3 DNA follows: TGTGCCAGCAGCTTAATAGGTGACAGCGGCTACACCTTC. It specifies CASSLIGDSGYTF.